The rows below give T cell receptor beta chains drawn from one sample of a study of T cell responses to AZD1222 COVID-19 vaccine. Profiled with immunoSEQ multiplex PCR; TCRdb holds only in-frame clones, not every one. The profile covers about 97,000 clones, with about nine tenths appearing a single time and around 8.1% taken by the ten largest. The source material was peripheral blood, sampled on day 0 of AZD1222 vaccination. The receptors were gathered from an adult in good health. The CDR3 runs from the conserved cysteine through the conserved F or W. Fields, in order: V gene, D gene, J gene, clone size, CDR3 protein, CDR3 DNA. A D gene is named only where the DNA matches it firmly. Where a row states a size, it is once, few, many or the class of an expanded clone; other rows omit it.

v_gene: TRBV19
d_gene: NA
j_gene: TRBJ1-6
abundance: NA
CDR3aa: CASRPRDGDFYNSPLHF
CDR3nt: TGTGCCAGTCGTCCTCGGGACGGTGATTTTTATAATTCACCCCTCCACTTT

v_gene: TRBV7-3
d_gene: NA
j_gene: TRBJ2-2
abundance: NA
CDR3aa: CASSSQTAGELFF
CDR3nt: TGTGCCAGCAGCTCTCAAACGGCCGGGGAGCTGTTTTTT

v_gene: TRBV3-1/TRBV3-2
d_gene: NA
j_gene: TRBJ2-7
abundance: NA
CDR3aa: CASSPSYEQYF
CDR3nt: TGTGCCAGCAGCCCTTCCTACGAGCAGTACTTC

v_gene: TRBV5-1
d_gene: NA
j_gene: TRBJ1-4
abundance: NA
CDR3aa: CASSALATNEKLFF
CDR3nt: TGCGCCAGCAGCGCCCTTGCGACTAATGAAAAACTGTTTTTT

v_gene: TRBV5-1
d_gene: NA
j_gene: TRBJ1-4
abundance: NA
CDR3aa: CASSLQGFQEKLFF
CDR3nt: TGCGCCAGCAGCTTACAGGGATTTCAGGAAAAACTGTTTTTT

v_gene: TRBV10-3
d_gene: NA
j_gene: TRBJ2-6
abundance: NA
CDR3aa: CAIPDTRGAGGPSSGANVLTF
CDR3nt: TGTGCCATCCCTGACACGAGGGGGGCTGGGGGCCCTAGCTCTGGGGCCAACGTCCTGACTTTC

v_gene: TRBV7-9
d_gene: NA
j_gene: TRBJ1-2
abundance: NA
CDR3aa: CASSLAGRDGYTF
CDR3nt: TGTGCCAGCAGCTTAGCAGGGCGGGATGGCTACACCTTC

v_gene: TRBV7-7
d_gene: NA
j_gene: TRBJ2-2
abundance: NA
CDR3aa: CASSLGQSTGELFF
CDR3nt: TGTGCTAGCAGCTTAGGTCAGTCGACCGGGGAGCTGTTTTTT

v_gene: TRBV15
d_gene: TRBD1
j_gene: TRBJ1-6
abundance: NA
CDR3aa: CATSRGLGTDLPLHF
CDR3nt: TGTGCCACCAGCAGAGGCCTCGGGACAGATTTACCCCTCCACTTT

v_gene: TRBV28
d_gene: TRBD1
j_gene: TRBJ1-2
abundance: NA
CDR3aa: CASLWTGTSYGYTF
CDR3nt: TGTGCCAGCCTGTGGACAGGGACCTCCTATGGCTACACCTTC

v_gene: TRBV6-6
d_gene: TRBD1
j_gene: TRBJ2-7
abundance: NA
CDR3aa: CASSDPGQGDYEQYF
CDR3nt: TGTGCCAGCAGTGACCCGGGACAGGGTGACTACGAGCAGTACTTC

v_gene: TRBV6-2/TRBV6-3
d_gene: TRBD1
j_gene: TRBJ1-5
abundance: NA
CDR3aa: CASSYRQGSQPQHF
CDR3nt: TGTGCCAGCAGTTACCGACAGGGGAGTCAGCCCCAGCATTTT

v_gene: TRBV7-3
d_gene: TRBD2
j_gene: TRBJ2-1
abundance: NA
CDR3aa: CASSPLPERGYYNEQFF
CDR3nt: TGTGCCAGCAGCCCGCTTCCCGAGCGGGGGTACTACAATGAGCAGTTCTTC

v_gene: TRBV7-8
d_gene: TRBD2
j_gene: TRBJ2-3
abundance: NA
CDR3aa: CASSLVSGRMADTQYF
CDR3nt: TGTGCCAGCAGCTTAGTTTCCGGGAGGATGGCAGATACGCAGTATTTT

v_gene: TRBV5-1
d_gene: NA
j_gene: TRBJ1-1
abundance: NA
CDR3aa: CASNLAGRAGTEAFF
CDR3nt: TGCGCCAGCAACTTGGCAGGGAGGGCGGGCACTGAAGCTTTCTTT

v_gene: TRBV20-1
d_gene: TRBD2
j_gene: TRBJ2-1
abundance: once
CDR3aa: CSASDSGVNEQFF
CDR3nt: TGCAGTGCTAGTGATAGCGGGGTCAATGAGCAGTTCTTC

v_gene: TRBV7-2
d_gene: TRBD2
j_gene: TRBJ2-3
abundance: NA
CDR3aa: CASSSVAGGPVTQYF
CDR3nt: TGTGCCAGCAGCTCAGTAGCGGGAGGGCCTGTTACGCAGTATTTT

v_gene: TRBV7-2
d_gene: NA
j_gene: TRBJ1-2
abundance: NA
CDR3aa: CASTPQIDYGYTF
CDR3nt: TGTGCCAGCACTCCGCAGATAGACTATGGCTACACCTTC

v_gene: TRBV28
d_gene: TRBD1
j_gene: TRBJ1-1
abundance: NA
CDR3aa: CASSSGLQGETEAFF
CDR3nt: TGTGCCAGCAGTTCTGGCCTTCAGGGGGAGACTGAAGCTTTCTTT

v_gene: TRBV29-1
d_gene: NA
j_gene: TRBJ1-4
abundance: NA
CDR3aa: CSAIAPELEKLFF
CDR3nt: TGCAGCGCCATAGCCCCCGAACTGGAAAAACTGTTTTTT

v_gene: TRBV7-9
d_gene: NA
j_gene: TRBJ2-7
abundance: NA
CDR3aa: CASSLEGNSYEQYF
CDR3nt: TGTGCCAGCAGCTTAGAGGGGAACTCCTACGAGCAGTACTTC

v_gene: TRBV4-2
d_gene: TRBD1
j_gene: TRBJ1-2
abundance: NA
CDR3aa: CASSQDWGDRAGYGYTF
CDR3nt: TGTGCCAGCAGCCAAGATTGGGGGGACAGGGCTGGCTATGGCTACACCTTC

v_gene: TRBV30
d_gene: NA
j_gene: TRBJ2-1
abundance: NA
CDR3aa: CAWSRHRGNYNEQFF
CDR3nt: TGTGCCTGGAGTCGGCACCGCGGAAACTACAATGAGCAGTTCTTC

v_gene: TRBV7-8
d_gene: NA
j_gene: TRBJ1-1
abundance: NA
CDR3aa: CASSLMGGNTEAFF
CDR3nt: TGTGCCAGCAGCTTAATGGGGGGGAACACTGAAGCTTTCTTT

v_gene: TRBV5-1
d_gene: NA
j_gene: TRBJ1-5
abundance: NA
CDR3aa: CASSLGGGSQPQHF
CDR3nt: TGCGCCAGCAGCTTGGGAGGAGGCAGTCAGCCCCAGCATTTT

v_gene: TRBV5-1
d_gene: TRBD1
j_gene: TRBJ1-3
abundance: NA
CDR3aa: CASSADRGGTIYF
CDR3nt: TGCGCCAGCAGCGCCGACAGGGGAGGCACCATATATTTT

v_gene: TRBV5-1
d_gene: NA
j_gene: TRBJ1-2
abundance: NA
CDR3aa: CASSPPSTADGYTF
CDR3nt: TGCGCCAGCAGCCCCCCCTCGACAGCTGATGGCTACACCTTC

v_gene: TRBV28
d_gene: NA
j_gene: TRBJ1-5
abundance: NA
CDR3aa: CASSLWGIYQPQHF
CDR3nt: TGTGCCAGCAGTTTATGGGGTATCTATCAGCCCCAGCATTTT

v_gene: TRBV19
d_gene: TRBD1
j_gene: TRBJ1-3
abundance: NA
CDR3aa: CASSSQGPRGGNTIYF
CDR3nt: TGTGCCAGTAGTTCACAGGGGCCAAGAGGCGGAAACACCATATATTTT

v_gene: TRBV2
d_gene: NA
j_gene: TRBJ1-5
abundance: NA
CDR3aa: CASNPGHQPQHF
CDR3nt: TGTGCCAGCAATCCGGGACATCAGCCCCAGCATTTT

v_gene: TRBV2
d_gene: TRBD1
j_gene: TRBJ1-4
abundance: NA
CDR3aa: CASSEPAGTGVEKLFF
CDR3nt: TGTGCCAGCAGTGAACCGGCCGGGACAGGGGTTGAAAAACTGTTTTTT

v_gene: TRBV3-1/TRBV3-2
d_gene: NA
j_gene: TRBJ1-2
abundance: NA
CDR3aa: CASSPRARDYGYTF
CDR3nt: TGTGCCAGCAGCCCAAGGGCTCGGGACTATGGCTACACCTTC

v_gene: TRBV19
d_gene: NA
j_gene: TRBJ2-2
abundance: NA
CDR3aa: CASKTGRIAGELFF
CDR3nt: TGTGCCAGTAAAACAGGGAGGATAGCCGGGGAGCTGTTTTTT

v_gene: TRBV5-1
d_gene: NA
j_gene: TRBJ1-3
abundance: NA
CDR3aa: CASREGPAFGGTIYF
CDR3nt: TGCGCCAGCAGGGAAGGACCGGCCTTCGGCGGCACCATATATTTT

v_gene: TRBV28
d_gene: TRBD1
j_gene: TRBJ1-2
abundance: NA
CDR3aa: CASKGQGTYGYTF
CDR3nt: TGTGCCAGCAAAGGACAGGGGACCTATGGCTACACCTTC